This T cell receptor (beta chain) emerged from a study of T cell changes during pregnancy in multiple sclerosis. V shed 7 bases and J shed 7 bases, with 19 bases lying between them. The CDR3 loop spans 14 amino acids. Germline CDR1 SQVTM, CDR2 ANQGSEA. Assay used: immunoSEQ multiplex PCR; TCRdb lists only in-frame clones, some missing. The sample yields approximately 100,000 clones, about 89% seen once. This clonotype was obtained from a female donor with multiple sclerosis, enrolled in a pregnancy study. The sequencing here drew on peripheral blood, taken after pregnancy. This chain links TRBV29-1 with TRBJ2-2, with a possible D match to TRBD1 (5 bases). CDR3 in amino acids: CSAVGHGASGELFF. DNA of the CDR3: TGCAGCGCTGTTGGACATGGGGCAAGCGGGGAGCTGTTTTTT.